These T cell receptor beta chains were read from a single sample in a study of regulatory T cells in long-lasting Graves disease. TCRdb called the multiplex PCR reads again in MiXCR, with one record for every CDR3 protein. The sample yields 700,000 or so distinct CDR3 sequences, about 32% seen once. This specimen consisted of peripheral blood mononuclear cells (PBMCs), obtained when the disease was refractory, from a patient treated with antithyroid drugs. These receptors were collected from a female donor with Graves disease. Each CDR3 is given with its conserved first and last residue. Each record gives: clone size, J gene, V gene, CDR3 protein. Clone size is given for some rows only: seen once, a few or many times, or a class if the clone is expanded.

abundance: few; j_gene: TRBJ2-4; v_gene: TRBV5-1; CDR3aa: CASSPQPPGTSTKNIQYF
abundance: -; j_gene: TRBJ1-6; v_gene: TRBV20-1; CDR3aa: CSAPTGTPYNSPLHF
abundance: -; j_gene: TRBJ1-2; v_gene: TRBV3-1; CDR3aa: CASSQSAGGTTLGCGYTF
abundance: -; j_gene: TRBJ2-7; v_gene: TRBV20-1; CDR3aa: CSARAISYEQYF
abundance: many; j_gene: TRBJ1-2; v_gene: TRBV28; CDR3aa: CASSFTISTSGYTF
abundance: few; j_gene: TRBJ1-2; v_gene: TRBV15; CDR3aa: CATTDFDRGRGGYTF
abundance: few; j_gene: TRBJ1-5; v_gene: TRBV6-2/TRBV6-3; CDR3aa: CATNPHRGGQPQHF
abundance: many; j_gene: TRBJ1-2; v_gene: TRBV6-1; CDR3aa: CASSTLTAYGYTF
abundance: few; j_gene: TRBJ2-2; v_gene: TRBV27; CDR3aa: CASSSDGGEGTGELFF
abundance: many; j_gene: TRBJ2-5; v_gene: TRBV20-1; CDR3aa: CSARYDNGIRETQYF
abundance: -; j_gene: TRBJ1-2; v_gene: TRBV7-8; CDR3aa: CASSETPSGGVYGYTF
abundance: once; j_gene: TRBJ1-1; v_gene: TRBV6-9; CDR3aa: CASSFFPGQGAGTEAFF
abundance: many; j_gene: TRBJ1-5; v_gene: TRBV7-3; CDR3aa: CASSREDRSYQPQHF
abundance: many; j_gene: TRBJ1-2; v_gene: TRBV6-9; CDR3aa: CASSSLGSGYGYTF
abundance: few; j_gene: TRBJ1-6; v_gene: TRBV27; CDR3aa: CASSLSGGRFASPLHF
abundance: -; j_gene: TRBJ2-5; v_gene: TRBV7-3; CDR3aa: CASSSGRDSAQYF
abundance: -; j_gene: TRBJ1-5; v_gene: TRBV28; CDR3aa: CASNPAGGGSNQPQHF
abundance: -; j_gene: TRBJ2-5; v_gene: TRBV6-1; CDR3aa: CASSSSGKQVF
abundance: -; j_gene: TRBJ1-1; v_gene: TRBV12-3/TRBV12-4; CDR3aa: CASSQEGRGNTEAFF
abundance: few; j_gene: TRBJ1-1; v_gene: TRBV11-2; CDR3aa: CASSSRGQGNTEAFF
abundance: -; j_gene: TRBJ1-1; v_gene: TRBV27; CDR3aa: CASSSRTGYVRAEAFF
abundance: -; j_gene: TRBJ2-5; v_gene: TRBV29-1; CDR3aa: CSVGGWGGQETQYF
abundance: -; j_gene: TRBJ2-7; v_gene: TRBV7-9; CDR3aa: CASTRPRSFEQYF
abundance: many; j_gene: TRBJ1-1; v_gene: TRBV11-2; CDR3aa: CASSPREEAFF
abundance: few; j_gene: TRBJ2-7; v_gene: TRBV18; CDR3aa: CASSPLTSGSYEQYF
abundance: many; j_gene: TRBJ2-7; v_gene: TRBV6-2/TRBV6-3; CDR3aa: CASSYSAGGGYEQYF
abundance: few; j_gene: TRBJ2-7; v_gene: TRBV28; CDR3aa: CASSFYNGDTSSYEQYF
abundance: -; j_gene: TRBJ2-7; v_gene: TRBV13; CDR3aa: CASSLAAGQYF
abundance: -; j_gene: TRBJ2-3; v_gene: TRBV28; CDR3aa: CASSGFAGDTQYF
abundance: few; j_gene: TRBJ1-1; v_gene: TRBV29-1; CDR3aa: CSVVKVEGTEAFF
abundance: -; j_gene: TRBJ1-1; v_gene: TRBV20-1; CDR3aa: CSAGPGTTEAFF
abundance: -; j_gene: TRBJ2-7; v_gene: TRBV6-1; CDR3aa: CASSRSSGRRYEQYF
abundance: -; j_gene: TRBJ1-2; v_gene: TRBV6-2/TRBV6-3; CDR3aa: CASSYSASYGYTF
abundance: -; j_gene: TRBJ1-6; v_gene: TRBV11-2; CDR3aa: CASSFTDRGNSPLHF
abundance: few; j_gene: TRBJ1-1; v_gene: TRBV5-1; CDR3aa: CATRRGAVNTEAFF
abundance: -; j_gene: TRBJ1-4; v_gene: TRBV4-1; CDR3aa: CASSQKGGQGMGNEKLFF
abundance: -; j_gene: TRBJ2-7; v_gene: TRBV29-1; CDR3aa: CSVVGSGHSLYEQYF
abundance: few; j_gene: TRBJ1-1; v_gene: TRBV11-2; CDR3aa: CASSPSWRTAVNTEAFF
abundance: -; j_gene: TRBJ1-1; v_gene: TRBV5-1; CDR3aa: CASSQDRVTEAFF
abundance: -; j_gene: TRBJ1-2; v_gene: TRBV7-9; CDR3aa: CAGFGASGVRDYGYTF
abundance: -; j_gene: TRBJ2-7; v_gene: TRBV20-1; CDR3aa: CSATGASGIREQYF
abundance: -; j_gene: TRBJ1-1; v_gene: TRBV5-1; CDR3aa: CASSPGQAGGTEAFF
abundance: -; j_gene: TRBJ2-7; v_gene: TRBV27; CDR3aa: CASSLGIGYSYEQYF
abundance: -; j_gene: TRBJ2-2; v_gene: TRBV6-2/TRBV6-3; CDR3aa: CASSYSAGANTGELFF
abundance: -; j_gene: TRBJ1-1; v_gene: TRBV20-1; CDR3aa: CSARDGQGSQGAFF
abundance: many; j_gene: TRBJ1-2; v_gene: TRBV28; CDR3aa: CASTPGGNYGYTF
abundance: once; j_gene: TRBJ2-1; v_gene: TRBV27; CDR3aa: CASSLGSAYNEQLF
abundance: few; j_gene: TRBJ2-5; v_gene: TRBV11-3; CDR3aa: CASSHHSGGEETQYF
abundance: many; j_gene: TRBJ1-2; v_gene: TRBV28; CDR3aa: CASSLFRGYGYTF
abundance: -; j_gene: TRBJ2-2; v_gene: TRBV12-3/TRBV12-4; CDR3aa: CASTDRTAAATGELFF
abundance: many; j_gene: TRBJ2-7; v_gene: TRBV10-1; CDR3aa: CASSERVAAPSEQYF
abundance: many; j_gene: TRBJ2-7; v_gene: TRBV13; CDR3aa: CASSKGGIEQYF
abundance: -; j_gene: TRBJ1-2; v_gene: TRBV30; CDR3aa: CAWSGQPVGYTF